This T cell receptor (beta chain) stems from a study of blood T cell repertoires in COVID-19. Using immunoSEQ multiplex PCR, the repertoire was profiled, and TCRdb retains in-frame clones only, with some absent. Of some 190,000 clones in the sample, roughly 80% are singletons; the top ten hold about an eighth. Trimming took 1 base from V and 1 from J; bases not matched to a gene: 6. Germline CDR1 is GTSNPN and CDR2 is SVGIG (reference sequence). There are 15 residues in the CDR3. This receptor was obtained from a man in his sixties who had been exposed to COVID-19. What was sequenced was PBMCs or T cells enriched from blood (not recorded which). The rearrangement uses TRBV30 and TRBJ1-1; 7 positions agree with TRBD1. DNA of the CDR3: TGTGCCTGGAGTGGTCCGGGACAGACGAACACTGAAGCTTTCTTT. Its translation is CAWSGPGQTNTEAFF.